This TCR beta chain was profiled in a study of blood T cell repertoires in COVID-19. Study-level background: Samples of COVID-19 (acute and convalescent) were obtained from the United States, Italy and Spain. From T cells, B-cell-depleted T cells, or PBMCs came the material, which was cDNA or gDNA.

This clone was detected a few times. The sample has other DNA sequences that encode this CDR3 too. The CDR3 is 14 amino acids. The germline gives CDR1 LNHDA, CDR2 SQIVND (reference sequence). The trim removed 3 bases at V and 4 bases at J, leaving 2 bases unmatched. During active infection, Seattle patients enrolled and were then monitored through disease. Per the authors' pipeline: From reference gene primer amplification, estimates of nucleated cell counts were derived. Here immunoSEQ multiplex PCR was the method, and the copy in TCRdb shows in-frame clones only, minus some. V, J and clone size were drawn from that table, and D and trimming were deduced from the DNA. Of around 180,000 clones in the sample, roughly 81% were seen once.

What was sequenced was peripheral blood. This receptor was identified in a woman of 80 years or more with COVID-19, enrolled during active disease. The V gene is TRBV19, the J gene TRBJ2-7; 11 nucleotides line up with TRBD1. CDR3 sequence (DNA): TGTGCCAGTAGTATGGGGACAGGGGGATACGAGCAGTACTTC. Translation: CASSMGTGGYEQYF.